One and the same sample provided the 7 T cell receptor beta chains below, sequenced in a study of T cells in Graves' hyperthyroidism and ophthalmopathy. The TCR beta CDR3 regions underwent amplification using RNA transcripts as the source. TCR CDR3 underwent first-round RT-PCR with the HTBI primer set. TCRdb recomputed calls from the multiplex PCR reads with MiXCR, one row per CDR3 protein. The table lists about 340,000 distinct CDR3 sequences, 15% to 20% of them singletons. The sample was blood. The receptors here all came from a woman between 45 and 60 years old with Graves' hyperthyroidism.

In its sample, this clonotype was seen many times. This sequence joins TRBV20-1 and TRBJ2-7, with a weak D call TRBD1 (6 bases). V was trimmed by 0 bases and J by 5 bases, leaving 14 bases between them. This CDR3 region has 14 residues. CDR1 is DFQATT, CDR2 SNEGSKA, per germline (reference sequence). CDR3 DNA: TGCAGTGCTAGAGACGCAACAACAGGGAACGAGCAGTACTTC. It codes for CSARDATTGNEQYF.

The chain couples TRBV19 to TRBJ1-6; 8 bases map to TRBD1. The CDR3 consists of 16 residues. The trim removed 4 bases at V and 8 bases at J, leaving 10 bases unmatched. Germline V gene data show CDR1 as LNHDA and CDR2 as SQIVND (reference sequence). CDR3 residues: CASSTRQGSTYSPLHF. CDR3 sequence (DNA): TGTGCCAGTAGTACCCGACAGGGGTCCACCTATTCACCCCTCCACTTT.

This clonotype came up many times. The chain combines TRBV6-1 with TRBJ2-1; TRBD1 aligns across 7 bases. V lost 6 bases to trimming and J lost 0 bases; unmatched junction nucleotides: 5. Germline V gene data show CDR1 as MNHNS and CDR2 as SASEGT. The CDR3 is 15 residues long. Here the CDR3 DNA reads TGTGCCAGCAGGCGGACAGGAAGCTCCTACAATGAGCAGTTCTTC. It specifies CASRRTGSSYNEQFF.

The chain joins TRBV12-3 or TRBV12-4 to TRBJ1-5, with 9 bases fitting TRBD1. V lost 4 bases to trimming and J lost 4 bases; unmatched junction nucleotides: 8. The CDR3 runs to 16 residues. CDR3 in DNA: TGTGCCAGCAGTTCGGAAGGACAGGGGACGAATCAGCCCCAGCATTTT. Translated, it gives CASSSEGQGTNQPQHF.

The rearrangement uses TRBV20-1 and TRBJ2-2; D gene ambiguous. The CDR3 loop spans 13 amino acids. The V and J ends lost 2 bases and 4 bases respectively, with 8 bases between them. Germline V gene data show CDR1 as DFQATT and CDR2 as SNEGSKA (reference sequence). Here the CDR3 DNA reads TGCAGTGCTAGAAGGGTGAGCACCGGGGAGCTGTTTTTT. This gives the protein CSARRVSTGELFF.

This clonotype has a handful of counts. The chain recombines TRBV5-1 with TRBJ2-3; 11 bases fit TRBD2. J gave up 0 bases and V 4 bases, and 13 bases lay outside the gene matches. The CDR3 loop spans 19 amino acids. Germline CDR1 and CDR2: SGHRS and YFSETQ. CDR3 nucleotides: TGCGCCAGCAGCCAAACCCCGGGACTAGCGGATCCTAGCACAGATACGCAGTATTTT. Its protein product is CASSQTPGLADPSTDTQYF.

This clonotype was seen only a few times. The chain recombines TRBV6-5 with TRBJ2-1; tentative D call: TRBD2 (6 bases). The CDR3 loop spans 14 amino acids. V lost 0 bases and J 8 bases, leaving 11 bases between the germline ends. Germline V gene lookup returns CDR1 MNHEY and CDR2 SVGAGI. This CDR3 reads CASSYSLAADEQFF. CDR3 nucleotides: TGTGCCAGCAGTTACTCACTAGCAGCGGATGAGCAGTTCTTC.